What follows is one TCR beta chain and its context. The antigen is unknown. The donor group consisted entirely of healthy Caucasians. This entry comes from a study of identical twins. Study observations and caveats: Fewer insertions marked abundant cord blood beta clonotypes; young adult naive trended weakly, memory not at all.

CDR1 SGHAT and CDR2 FQNNGV come from the germline V gene. The ends lost 2 bases at V and 4 bases at J; junction bases unmatched: 8. The CDR3 runs to 17 residues. One entry per CDR3 protein results from TCRdb running MiXCR on the 5' RACE reads. The table has more than 1.5 million distinct CDR3 sequences, roughly 35% seen once. The specimen sequenced was cord blood. V usage is TRBV11-2 and J usage is TRBJ2-1, with 10 positions matching TRBD2. This receptor was identified in a newborn girl in good health. The CDR3 loop is CASSLKGGTSVYNEQFF. CDR3 sequence (DNA): TGTGCCAGCAGCTTAAAAGGGGGGACTAGCGTATACAATGAGCAGTTCTTC.